This paragraph reports one T cell receptor (beta chain). This clonotype qualifies as medium-sized (0.01 to 0.1%). Its cognate antigen has yet to be identified. Per-base qualities were not stored, and no clone one base away is much larger. The intended sense of this specimen's time point label: longitudinal time-point 3. For the unsorted PBMC libraries, 2 million PBMCs were stored in RNAlater at -80 degrees C until RNA extraction and were used to generate the libraries. Peripheral blood underwent Ficoll-Hypaque density gradient centrifugation to isolate PBMCs, which were then cryopreserved in liquid nitrogen. The CDR3 goes from the cysteine to the phenylalanine over 14 residues. Of the read, only the CDR3 DNA is kept; its 42 bases are in frame from base 1. Here V drops 0 bases and J drops 6 bases, and the junction holds 0 bases not matched to any gene. In the germline V gene, CDR1 corresponds to SGHRS and CDR2 to YFSETQ.

The data derive from a study of neurological immune-mediated disorders (dated 2019 in TCRdb). Background for the entire study: The study compared peripheral blood TCR-beta repertoires of HTLV-I-associated myelopathy (HAM/TSP) patients, multiple sclerosis patients and healthy controls using UMI-based sequencing. The roughly 110 TCR-beta libraries included longitudinal samples, technical triplicates and paired sorted CD4+ and CD8+ T-cell subsets alongside PBMC samples. Longitudinal HAM/TSP and healthy donors were sampled at 3 time-points each (about 3-40 month intervals). The cohort comprised 68 subjects: 14 HAM/TSP patients, 35 or so multiple sclerosis patients and 20 or so healthy controls. What the work shows at the level of the full study, not this receptor alone: Across subjects, expanded clones never shared an identical CDR3 amino acid sequence, which suggests that the TCR-beta repertoires in every group were private. TCR clonal expansion was highest in HAM/TSP patients and lowest in MS patients, with MS patients falling below even healthy controls.

cDNA was synthesized by template-switch 5'RACE using a primer carrying a 10-nucleotide random unique molecular identifier by which each TCR transcript was tagged. Over 180 million TCR-beta sequences, covering 15-18 subjects, were produced in each sequencing run. The RNeasy kit was used to extract total RNA. Using the KAPA Real-time Library Amplification kit, TCR-beta VDJ regions were amplified with primers for the TCR constant region and the 5'RACE anchor. A first PCR added sample indexes and Illumina adaptors, and a second PCR then raised library yield. After purification with Ampure beads, the TCR product of roughly 650 bp was size-selected on a 2% E-gel SizeSelection system. Before pooling, library quality was assessed on a Bioanalyzer, concentration was determined with Qubit, and library quantification was performed with the Kapa Library Quantification kit. Paired-end 2 x 150 bp sequencing of the libraries was performed on an Illumina HiSeq 2500. To increase sequence diversity, about 23-30% phiX was spiked into each library pool. The published analysis was carried out like this. The UMI-based MiGEC pipeline processed quality-filtered reads and removed over 75% of raw TCR sequences during error correction. IMGT germline references were used for alignment of VDJ genes, and clonotypes were defined by a unique CDR3 amino acid sequence together with V-J genes. Clonal expansion, Shannon diversity, and CDR3 relatedness (CalcPairwiseDistances, ClusterSamples) were evaluated with VDJtools, and phylogenetic trees were built with CLCbio workbench. Clones with at least 8 unique UMIs were defined as expanded, with this threshold being based on coefficient-of-variation modelling across technical triplicates. TCRdb cleaned the public reads at Q25 with fastp, built clones with MiXCR and kept in-frame beta chains. Entries that share a CDR3 protein sequence are merged under the most common genes and DNA. TCRdb, not the original authors, processed these V and J calls. The sample profile shows 93,000 or so distinct CDR3 sequences; less than 14% of them were found once. About 3% of the sample rests with the top ten.

This chain joins TRBV5-1 to TRBJ1-5; 10 bases in between match TRBD1. What was sequenced was PBMCs. This receptor was identified in a female donor with HTLV-1-associated myelopathy (HAM/TSP). The DNA reads TGCGCCAGCAGCTTGGGGACAGGGGGTCAGCCCCAGCATTTT. Its protein product is CASSLGTGGQPQHF.